This passage covers 12 T cell receptor beta chains from one sample sequenced in a study of OX40 agonist ivuxolimab in advanced cancers. Data came from immunoSEQ multiplex PCR; TCRdb stores just in-frame clones and leaves some out. The table lists 55,000 to 85,000 clones, about nine tenths of them singletons. Sample: CD4+ or CD8+ T cells sorted from blood, taken in a trial of the OX40 agonist ivuxolimab. All receptors derive from an adult with an advanced solid tumor such as melanoma, head and neck, liver or kidney cancer.

The V gene is TRBV7-9, the J gene TRBJ1-1; D unclear. Trimming pared 5 bases from V and 1 base from J, leaving 8 bases between. This CDR3 contains 13 residues. Germline CDR1 reads SEHNR; CDR2 reads FQNEAQ (reference sequence). The CDR3: CASSGPRNTEAFF. The DNA for the CDR3 is TGTGCCAGCAGCGGACCCCGGAACACTGAAGCTTTCTTT.

This chain links TRBV7-2 with TRBJ1-2, with D tentatively TRBD1 (5 bases). The CDR3 extends over 15 amino acids. The V gene lost 1 base and the J gene lost 4 bases, with 13 bases spanning the gap. Germline V gene data show CDR1 as SGHTA and CDR2 as FQGNSA. CDR3 in DNA: TGTGCCAGCAGCTTAGTCGGGGGGACCGGCTATGGCTACACCTTC. It specifies CASSLVGGTGYGYTF.

The chain couples TRBV30 to TRBJ2-3, with TRBD2 as a possible D gene (6 bases). The V gene's germline CDR1 is GTSNPN and CDR2 SVGIG (reference sequence). Trimming left V 3 bases short and J 3 bases short, with 13 bases between. The CDR3 loop spans 14 amino acids. The CDR3 DNA reads as TGTGCCTGGAGGCGGGACCCGCGGACAGATACGCAGTATTTT. This gives the protein CAWRRDPRTDTQYF.

The chain is built from TRBV2 and TRBJ2-6, with a tentative D call TRBD1 (6 bases). The germline V and J ends were trimmed by 8 bases and 0 bases, with 11 bases remaining between them. The CDR3 is 15 residues long. Germline V gives CDR1 SNHLY, CDR2 FYNNEI. The CDR3 here is CASGQGLSGANVLTF. For the CDR3, the DNA is TGTGCCAGCGGGCAGGGGCTCTCTGGGGCCAACGTCCTGACTTTC.

V gene TRBV2 combines with J gene TRBJ2-2; D might be TRBD1 (5 bases). Germline CDR1 SNHLY, CDR2 FYNNEI. This CDR3 has 14 residues. Trimming took off 5 bases at V and 5 bases at J, with 12 bases between the two ends. CDR3 nucleotides: TGTGCCAGCAGTCAGGGAATCGGGACCGGGGAGCTGTTTTTT. It yields the protein CASSQGIGTGELFF.

V is TRBV5-1 and J is TRBJ2-3; D gene uncertain. This CDR3 has 15 residues. The germline V and J ends were trimmed by 0 bases and 2 bases, with 10 bases remaining between them. Germline values: CDR1 SGHRS, CDR2 YFSETQ. CDR3: CASSLEASSTDTQYF. The CDR3 nucleotides read TGCGCCAGCAGCTTGGAGGCATCATCCACAGATACGCAGTATTTT.

This clone occurred a few times. The junction differs from germline at one of its ends, possibly a read error. V usage is TRBV30 and J usage is TRBJ2-7; a possible D gene is TRBD1 (6 bases). The V gene's germline CDR1 is GTSNPN and CDR2 SVGIG (reference sequence). There are 11 residues in the CDR3. The CDR3 loop reads CAWTDSYEQYF. The CDR3 DNA reads as TGTGCGTGGACAGACTCCTACGAGCAGTACTTC.

The chain combines TRBV4-1 with TRBJ2-3; 11 positions agree with TRBD2. In germline, CDR1 is MGHRA, CDR2 YSYEKL. The CDR3 spans 16 residues. With 1 base clipped from V and 2 bases from J, the junction kept 2 bases outside the gene matches. CDR3 sequence: CASSQASGGITDTQYF. The CDR3 nucleotides read TGCGCCAGCAGCCAAGCTAGCGGGGGGATCACAGATACGCAGTATTTT.

The gene calls are TRBV2 and TRBJ2-2; 8 bases line up with TRBD2. Losses at the gene ends were 6 bases for V and 6 bases for J; bases not matched to a gene: 9. Germline V CDR1 and CDR2: SNHLY, FYNNEI. CDR3 size: 15 residues. CDR3 in DNA: TGTGCCAGCAGGGACGGCGGGGGGAAGGCCGGGGAGCTGTTTTTT. The encoded protein is CASRDGGGKAGELFF. The full variable domain, rest sourced from reference TRBV2 and TRBJ2-2, is EPEVTQTPSHQVTQMGQEVILRCVPISNHLYFYWYRQILGQKVEFLVSFYNNEISEKSEIFDDQFSVERPDGSNFTLKIRSTKLEDSAMYFCASRDGGGKAGELFFGEGSRLTVL.

The chain is built from TRBV7-3 and TRBJ2-1; 15 positions agree with TRBD2. Trimming cost V 5 bases and J 7 bases; bases outside gene matches: 6. There are 16 residues in the CDR3. Per germline, CDR1 SGHTA and CDR2 FQGTGA. CDR3 loop: CASSRVGTSGGNEQFF. The DNA of the CDR3 is TGTGCCAGCAGCCGAGTCGGGACTAGCGGGGGGAATGAGCAGTTCTTC. Using reference TRBV7-3 and TRBJ2-1 for the parts outside the CDR3, the full variable domain is GAGVSQTPSNKVTEKGKYVELRCDPISGHTALYWYRQSLGQGPEFLIYFQGTGAADDSGLPNDRFFAVRPEGSVSTLKIQRTERGDSAVYLCASSRVGTSGGNEQFFGPGTRLTVL.

This clone was found once. The rearrangement uses TRBV30 and TRBJ1-3; D unclear. With 5 bases removed from V and 0 bases from J, the gap between germline ends came to 11 bases. The germline V gene has CDR1 GTSNPN and CDR2 SVGIG (reference sequence). The CDR3 contains 14 residues. The CDR3 region has the DNA TGTGCCTGGGACAAGTCTCTCTCTGGAAACACCATATATTTT. It specifies CAWDKSLSGNTIYF.

V is TRBV28 and J is TRBJ2-5, with D perhaps given as TRBD1 or TRBD2 (5 bases each). The V gene lost 11 bases and the J gene lost 2 bases, with 9 bases spanning the gap. In germline, CDR1 is MDHEN, CDR2 SYDVKM. This CDR3 has 11 amino acids. CDR3 amino acids: CASWGQETQYF. In DNA form, the CDR3 reads TGTGCCTCCTGGGGGCAAGAGACCCAGTACTTC.